Below are 3 T cell receptor beta chains sequenced from a single sample in a study of shared clonotypes between healthy human individuals. Using immunoSEQ multiplex PCR, the repertoire was profiled, and TCRdb retains in-frame clones only, with some absent. The table has around 510,000 clones, 90% to 97% seen once. The specimen was naive CD4+ T cells sorted from blood. Subset meaning: CD45RA+ positively selected. Source of these receptors: a woman aged 25-40 years in good health.

The rearrangement links TRBV19 to TRBJ2-7; TRBD1 aligns across 7 bases. V gave up 5 bases and J gave up 1 base; unmatched junction bases: 11. Germline CDR1 LNHDA, CDR2 SQIVND (reference sequence). The CDR3 spans 16 residues. DNA for the CDR3: TGTGCCAGTAGTGTCGGACAGGAGGTGGGATCCTACGAGCAGTACTTC. Translation: CASSVGQEVGSYEQYF.

This rearrangement joins TRBV5-1 to TRBJ2-5; D remains unclear. Germline V gene sequence: CDR1 SGHRS, CDR2 YFSETQ. The germline V and J ends were trimmed by 0 bases and 1 base, with 13 bases remaining between them. The CDR3 loop spans 16 amino acids. This CDR3 reads CASSLGRSSIQETQYF. CDR3 nucleotides: TGCGCCAGCAGCTTGGGTAGGAGCTCAATCCAAGAGACCCAGTACTTC.

The gene calls are TRBV5-6 and TRBJ1-4; D ambiguous. V shed 1 base and J shed 3 bases, with 10 bases lying between them. The CDR3 runs to 15 residues. The germline V gene encodes CDR1 SGHDT and CDR2 YYEEEE. The CDR3 reads CASSLRPAANEKLFF. As DNA, the CDR3 is TGTGCCAGCAGCTTGCGGCCGGCGGCTAATGAAAAACTGTTTTTT.